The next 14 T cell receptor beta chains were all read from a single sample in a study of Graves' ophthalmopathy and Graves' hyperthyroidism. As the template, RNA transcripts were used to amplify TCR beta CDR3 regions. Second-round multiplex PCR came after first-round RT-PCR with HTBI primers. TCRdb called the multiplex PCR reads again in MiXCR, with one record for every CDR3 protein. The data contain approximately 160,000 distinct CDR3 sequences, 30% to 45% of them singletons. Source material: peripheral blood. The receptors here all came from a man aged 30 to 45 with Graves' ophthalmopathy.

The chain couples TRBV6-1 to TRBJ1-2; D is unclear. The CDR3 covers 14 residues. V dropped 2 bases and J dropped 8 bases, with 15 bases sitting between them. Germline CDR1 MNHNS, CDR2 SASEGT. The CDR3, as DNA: TGTGCCAGCAGTGAACCGGGTTTAGGGTCCGGCTACACCTTC. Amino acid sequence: CASSEPGLGSGYTF.

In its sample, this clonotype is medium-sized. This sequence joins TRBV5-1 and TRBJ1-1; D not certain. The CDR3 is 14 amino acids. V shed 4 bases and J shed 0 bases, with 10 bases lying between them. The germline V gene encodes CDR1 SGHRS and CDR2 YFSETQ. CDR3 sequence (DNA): TGCGCCAGCAGCCTCGACGGAATGAACACTGAAGCTTTCTTT. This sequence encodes CASSLDGMNTEAFF.

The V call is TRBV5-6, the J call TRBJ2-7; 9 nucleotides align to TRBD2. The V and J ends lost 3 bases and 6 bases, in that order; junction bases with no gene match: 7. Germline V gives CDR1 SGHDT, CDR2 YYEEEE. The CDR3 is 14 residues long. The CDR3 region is CASSYGTSLSEQYF. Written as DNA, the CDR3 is TGTGCCAGCAGCTACGGGACTAGCCTTTCCGAGCAGTACTTC. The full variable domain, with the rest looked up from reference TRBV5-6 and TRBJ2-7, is DAGVTQSPTHLIKTRGQQVTLRCSPKSGHDTVSWYQQALGQGPQFIFQYYEEEERQRGNFPDRFSGHQFPNYSSELNVNALLLGDSALYLCASSYGTSLSEQYFGPGTRLTVT.

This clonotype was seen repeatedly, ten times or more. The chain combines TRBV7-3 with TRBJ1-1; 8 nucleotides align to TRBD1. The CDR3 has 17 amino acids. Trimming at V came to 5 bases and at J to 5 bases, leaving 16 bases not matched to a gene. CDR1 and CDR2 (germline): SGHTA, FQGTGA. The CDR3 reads CASSTTGTGSPRTEAFF. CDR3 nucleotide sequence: TGTGCCAGCAGCACCACCGGGACAGGAAGTCCGCGGACTGAAGCTTTCTTT.

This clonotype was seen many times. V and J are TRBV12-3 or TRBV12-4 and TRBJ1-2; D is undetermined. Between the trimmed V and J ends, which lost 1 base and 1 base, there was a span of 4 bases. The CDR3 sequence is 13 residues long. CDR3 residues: CASSLVVNYGYTF. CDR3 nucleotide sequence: TGTGCCAGCAGTTTAGTGGTTAACTATGGCTACACCTTC.

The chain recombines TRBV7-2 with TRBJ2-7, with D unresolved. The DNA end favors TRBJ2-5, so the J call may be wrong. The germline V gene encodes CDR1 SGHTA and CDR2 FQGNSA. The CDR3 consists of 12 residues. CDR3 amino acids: CASSPTQETQYF. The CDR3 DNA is TGTGCCAGCAGCCCCACACAGGAGACCCAGTACTTC.

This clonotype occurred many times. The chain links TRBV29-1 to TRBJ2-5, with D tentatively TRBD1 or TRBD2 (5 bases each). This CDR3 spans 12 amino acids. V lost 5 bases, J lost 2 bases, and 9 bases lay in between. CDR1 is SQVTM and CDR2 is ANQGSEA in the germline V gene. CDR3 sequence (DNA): TGCAGCGTTAAGTGGGGGCAAGAGACCCAGTACTTC. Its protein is CSVKWGQETQYF.

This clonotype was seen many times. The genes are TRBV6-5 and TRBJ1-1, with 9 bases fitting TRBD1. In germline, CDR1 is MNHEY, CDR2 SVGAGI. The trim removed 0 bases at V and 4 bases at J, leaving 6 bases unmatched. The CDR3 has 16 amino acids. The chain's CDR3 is CASSYSPGQGSTEAFF. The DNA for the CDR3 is TGTGCCAGCAGTTACTCACCGGGACAGGGTAGCACTGAAGCTTTCTTT.

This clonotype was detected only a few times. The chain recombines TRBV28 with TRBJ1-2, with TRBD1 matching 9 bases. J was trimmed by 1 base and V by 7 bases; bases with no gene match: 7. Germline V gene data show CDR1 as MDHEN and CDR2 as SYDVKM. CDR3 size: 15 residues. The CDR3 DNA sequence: TGTGCCAGCAATCCCGGGACAGGGAATAACTATGGCTACACCTTC. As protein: CASNPGTGNNYGYTF.

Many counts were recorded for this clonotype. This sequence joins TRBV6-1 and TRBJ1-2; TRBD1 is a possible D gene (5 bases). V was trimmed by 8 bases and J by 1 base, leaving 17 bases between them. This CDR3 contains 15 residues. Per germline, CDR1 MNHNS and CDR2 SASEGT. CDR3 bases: TGTGCCAGCCGCCCGGGGGGGGTTATTAACTATGGCTACACCTTC. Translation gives CASRPGGVINYGYTF.

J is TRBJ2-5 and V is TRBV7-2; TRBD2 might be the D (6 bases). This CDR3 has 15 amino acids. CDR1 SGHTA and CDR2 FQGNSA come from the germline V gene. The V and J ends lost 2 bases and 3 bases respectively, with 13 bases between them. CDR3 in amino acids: CASSLWGRTEETQYF. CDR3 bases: TGTGCCAGCAGCTTATGGGGGAGGACCGAAGAGACCCAGTACTTC.

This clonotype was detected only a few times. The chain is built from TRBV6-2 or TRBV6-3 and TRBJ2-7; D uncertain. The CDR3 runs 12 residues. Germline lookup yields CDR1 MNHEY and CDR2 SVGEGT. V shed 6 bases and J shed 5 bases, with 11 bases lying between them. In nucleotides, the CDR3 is TGTGCCAGCAGCCACCAAGGTAACGAGCAGTACTTC. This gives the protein CASSHQGNEQYF.

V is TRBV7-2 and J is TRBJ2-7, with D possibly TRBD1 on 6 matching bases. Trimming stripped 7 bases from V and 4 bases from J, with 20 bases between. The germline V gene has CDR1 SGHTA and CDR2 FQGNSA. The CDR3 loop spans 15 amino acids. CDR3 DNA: TGTGCCAGCATCGCCGTGGCAGGGGCGTTATACGAGCAGTACTTC. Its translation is CASIAVAGALYEQYF.

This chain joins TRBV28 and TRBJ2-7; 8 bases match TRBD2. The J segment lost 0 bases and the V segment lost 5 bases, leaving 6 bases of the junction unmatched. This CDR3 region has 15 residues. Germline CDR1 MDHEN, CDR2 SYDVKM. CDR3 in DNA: TGTGCCAGCAGTGTACTAGCGGCCTACTCCTACGAGCAGTACTTC. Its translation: CASSVLAAYSYEQYF.